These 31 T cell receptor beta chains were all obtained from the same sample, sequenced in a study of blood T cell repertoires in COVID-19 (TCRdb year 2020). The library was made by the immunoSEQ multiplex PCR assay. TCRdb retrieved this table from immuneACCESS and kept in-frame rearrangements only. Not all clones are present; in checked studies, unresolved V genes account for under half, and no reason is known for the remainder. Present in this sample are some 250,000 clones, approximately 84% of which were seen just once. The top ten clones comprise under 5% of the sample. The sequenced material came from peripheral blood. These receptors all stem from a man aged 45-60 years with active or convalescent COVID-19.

CDR3 DNA: TGTGCCAGCAGCGTAGGGGCTAGCGGGGAGGAGACCCAGTACTTC. It is translated as CASSVGASGEETQYF. The J gene is TRBJ2-5, the V gene TRBV9, with TRBD2 identical over 9 bases. CDR1 is SGDLS and CDR2 is YYNGEE in the germline V gene. With V trimmed by 0 bases and J by 5 bases, 5 bases remained unmatched. The CDR3 loop spans 15 amino acids.

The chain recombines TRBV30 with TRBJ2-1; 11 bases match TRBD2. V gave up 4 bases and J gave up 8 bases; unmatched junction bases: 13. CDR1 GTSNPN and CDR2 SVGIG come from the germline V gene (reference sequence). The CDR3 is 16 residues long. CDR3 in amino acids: CAWKPLAGGKEDEQFF. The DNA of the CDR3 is TGTGCCTGGAAGCCCCTAGCGGGGGGTAAGGAGGATGAGCAGTTCTTC.

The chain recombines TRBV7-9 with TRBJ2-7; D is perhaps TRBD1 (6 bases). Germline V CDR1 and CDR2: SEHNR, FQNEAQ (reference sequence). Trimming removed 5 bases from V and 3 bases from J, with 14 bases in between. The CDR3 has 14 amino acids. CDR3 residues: CASSLAGTHYEQYF. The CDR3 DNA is TGTGCCAGCAGCCTCGCCGGGACACACTACGAGCAGTACTTC. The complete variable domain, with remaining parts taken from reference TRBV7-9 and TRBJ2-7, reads DTGVSQNPRHKITKRGQNVTFRCDPISEHNRLYWYRQTLGQGPEFLTYFQNEAQLEKSRLLSDRFSAERPKGSFSTLEIQRTEQGDSAMYLCASSLAGTHYEQYFGPGTRLTVT.

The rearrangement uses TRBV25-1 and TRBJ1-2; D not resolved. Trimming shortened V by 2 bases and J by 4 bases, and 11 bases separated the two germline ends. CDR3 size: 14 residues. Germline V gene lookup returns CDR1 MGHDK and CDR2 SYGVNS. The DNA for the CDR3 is TGTGCCAGCAGTGAAAGCCGGGAGATCTATGGCTACACCTTC. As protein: CASSESREIYGYTF.

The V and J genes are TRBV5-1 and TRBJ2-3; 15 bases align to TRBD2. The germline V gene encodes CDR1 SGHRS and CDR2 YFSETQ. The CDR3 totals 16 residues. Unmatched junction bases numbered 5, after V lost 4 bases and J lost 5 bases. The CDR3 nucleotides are TGCGCCAGCAGCCCGGGACTAGCGGGGGGACGAGATACGCAGTATTTT. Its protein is CASSPGLAGGRDTQYF.

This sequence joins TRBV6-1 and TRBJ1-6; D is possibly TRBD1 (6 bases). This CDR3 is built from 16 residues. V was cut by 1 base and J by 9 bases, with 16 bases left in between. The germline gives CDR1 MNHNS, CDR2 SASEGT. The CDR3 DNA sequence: TGTGCCAGCAGTGAAGTCGGCAGGGGAGTTAGTTCACCCCTCCACTTT. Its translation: CASSEVGRGVSSPLHF.

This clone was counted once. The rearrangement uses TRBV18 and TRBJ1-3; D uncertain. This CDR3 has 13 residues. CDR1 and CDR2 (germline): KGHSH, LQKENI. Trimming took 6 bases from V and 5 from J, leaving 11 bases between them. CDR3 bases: TGTGCCAGCTCCCCCAACAAGAGAAACACCATATATTTT. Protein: CASSPNKRNTIYF.

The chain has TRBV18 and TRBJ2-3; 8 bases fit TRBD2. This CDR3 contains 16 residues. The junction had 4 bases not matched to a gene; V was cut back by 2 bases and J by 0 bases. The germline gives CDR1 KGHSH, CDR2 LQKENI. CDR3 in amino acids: CASSPARGGSTDTQYF. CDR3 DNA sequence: TGTGCCAGCTCACCAGCCCGGGGGGGAAGCACAGATACGCAGTATTTT. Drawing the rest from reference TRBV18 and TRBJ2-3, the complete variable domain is NAGVMQNPRHLVRRRGQEARLRCSPMKGHSHVYWYRQLPEEGLKFMVYLQKENIIDESGMPKERFSAEFPKEGPSILRIQQVVRGDSAAYFCASSPARGGSTDTQYFGPGTRLTVL.

In nucleotides, the CDR3 is TGTGCCAGCAGCCCAATACTAGCCCTGGGGGAGACCCAGTACTTC. As protein: CASSPILALGETQYF. The chain couples TRBV11-1 to TRBJ2-5; D might be TRBD2 (6 bases). Germline values: CDR1 SGHAT, CDR2 FQDESV (reference sequence). Trimming took off 5 bases at V and 5 bases at J, with 18 bases between the two ends. This CDR3 has 15 residues. Complete variable domain (other parts from reference TRBV11-1 and TRBJ2-5): EAEVAQSPRYKITEKSQAVAFWCDPISGHATLYWYRQILGQGPELLVQFQDESVVDDSQLPKDRFSAERLKGVDSTLKIQPAELGDSAMYLCASSPILALGETQYFGPGTRLLVL.

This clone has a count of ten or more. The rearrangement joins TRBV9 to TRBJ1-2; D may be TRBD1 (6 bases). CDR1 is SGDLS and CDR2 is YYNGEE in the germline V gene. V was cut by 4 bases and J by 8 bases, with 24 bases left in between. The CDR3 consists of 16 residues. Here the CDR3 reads CASSPEGQGISIGYTF. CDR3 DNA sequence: TGTGCCAGCAGCCCAGAGGGGCAGGGGATTTCTATAGGCTACACCTTC.

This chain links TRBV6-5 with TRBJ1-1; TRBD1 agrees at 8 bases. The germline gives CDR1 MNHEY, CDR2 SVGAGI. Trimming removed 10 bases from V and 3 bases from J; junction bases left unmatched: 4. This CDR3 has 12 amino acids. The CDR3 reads CATGQGDTEAFF. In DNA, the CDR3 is TGTGCCACCGGACAGGGCGACACTGAAGCTTTCTTT.

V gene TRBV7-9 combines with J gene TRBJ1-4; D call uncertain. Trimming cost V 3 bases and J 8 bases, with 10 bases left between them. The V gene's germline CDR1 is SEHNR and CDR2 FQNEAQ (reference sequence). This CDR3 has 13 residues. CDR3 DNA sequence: TGTGCCAGCAGCTTGGGGAGCCTCGAAAAACTGTTTTTT. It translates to CASSLGSLEKLFF.

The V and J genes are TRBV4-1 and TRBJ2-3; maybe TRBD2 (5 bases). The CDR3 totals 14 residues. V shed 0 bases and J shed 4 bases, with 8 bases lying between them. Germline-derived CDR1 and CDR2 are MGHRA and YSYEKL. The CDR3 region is CASSQDPLADTQYF. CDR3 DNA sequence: TGCGCCAGCAGCCAAGATCCACTAGCAGATACGCAGTATTTT.

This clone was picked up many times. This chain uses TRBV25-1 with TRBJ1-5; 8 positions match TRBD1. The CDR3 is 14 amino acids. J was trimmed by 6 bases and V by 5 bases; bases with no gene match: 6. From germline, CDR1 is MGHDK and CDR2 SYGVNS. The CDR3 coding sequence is TGTGCCAGCAGTCCAGGGGGCATCGGTCAGCCCCAGCATTTT. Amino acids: CASSPGGIGQPQHF.

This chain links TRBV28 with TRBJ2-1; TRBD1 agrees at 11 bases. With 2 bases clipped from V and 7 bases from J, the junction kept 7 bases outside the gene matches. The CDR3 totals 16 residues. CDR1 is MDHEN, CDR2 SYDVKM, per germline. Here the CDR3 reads CASSLRGQGAGNEQFF. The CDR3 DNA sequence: TGTGCCAGCAGTTTAAGAGGACAGGGGGCCGGGAATGAGCAGTTCTTC.

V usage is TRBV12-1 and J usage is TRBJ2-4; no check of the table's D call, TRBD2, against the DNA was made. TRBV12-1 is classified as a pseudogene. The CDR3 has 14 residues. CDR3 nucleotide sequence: TGTGCCAGCAGCTGTTCGGGGGCCAAAAACATTCAGTACTTC. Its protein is CASSCSGAKNIQYF.

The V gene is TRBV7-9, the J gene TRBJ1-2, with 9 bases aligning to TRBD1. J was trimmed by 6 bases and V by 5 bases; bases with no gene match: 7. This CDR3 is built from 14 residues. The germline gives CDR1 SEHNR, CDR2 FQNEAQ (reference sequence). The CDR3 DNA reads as TGTGCCAGCAGCCCCCGGGACAGGGTAAATGGCTACACCTTC. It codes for CASSPRDRVNGYTF.

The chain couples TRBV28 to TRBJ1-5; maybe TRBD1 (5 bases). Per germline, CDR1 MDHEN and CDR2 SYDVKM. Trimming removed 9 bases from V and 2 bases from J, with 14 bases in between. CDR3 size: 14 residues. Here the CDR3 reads CASRQTHGNQPQHF. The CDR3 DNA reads TGTGCCAGTAGACAGACCCATGGCAATCAGCCCCAGCATTTT.

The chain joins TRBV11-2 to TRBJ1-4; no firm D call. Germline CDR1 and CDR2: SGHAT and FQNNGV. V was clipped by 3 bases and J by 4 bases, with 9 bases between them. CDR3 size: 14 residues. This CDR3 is CASSLTRINEKLFF. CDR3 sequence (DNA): TGTGCCAGCAGCTTGACGCGGATTAATGAAAAACTGTTTTTT.

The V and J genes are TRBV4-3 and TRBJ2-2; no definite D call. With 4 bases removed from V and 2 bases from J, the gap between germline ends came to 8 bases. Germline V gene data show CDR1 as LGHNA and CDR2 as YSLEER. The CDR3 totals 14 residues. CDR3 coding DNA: TGCGCCAGCAGCCTTATCCTTAACACCGGGGAGCTGTTTTTT. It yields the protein CASSLILNTGELFF.

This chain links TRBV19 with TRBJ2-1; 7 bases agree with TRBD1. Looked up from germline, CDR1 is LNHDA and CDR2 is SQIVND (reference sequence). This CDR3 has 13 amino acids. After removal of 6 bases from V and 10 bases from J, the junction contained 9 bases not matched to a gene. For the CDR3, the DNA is TGTGCCAGTAGGAAGACAGGGAGCGCGGAGCAGTTCTTC. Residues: CASRKTGSAEQFF. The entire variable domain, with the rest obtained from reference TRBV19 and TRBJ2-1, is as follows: DGGITQSPKYLFRKEGQNVTLSCEQNLNHDAMYWYRQDPGQGLRLIYYSQIVNDFQKGDIAEGYSVSREKKESFPLTVTSAQKNPTAFYLCASRKTGSAEQFFGPGTRLTVL.

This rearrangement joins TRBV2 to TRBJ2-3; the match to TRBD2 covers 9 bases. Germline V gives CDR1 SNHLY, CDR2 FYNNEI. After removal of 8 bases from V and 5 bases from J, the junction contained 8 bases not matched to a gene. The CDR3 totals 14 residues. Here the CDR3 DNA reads TGTGCCAGCGATCTAGCGGGGAACAGAGATACGCAGTATTTT. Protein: CASDLAGNRDTQYF. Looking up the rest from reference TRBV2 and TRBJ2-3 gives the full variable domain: EPEVTQTPSHQVTQMGQEVILRCVPISNHLYFYWYRQILGQKVEFLVSFYNNEISEKSEIFDDQFSVERPDGSNFTLKIRSTKLEDSAMYFCASDLAGNRDTQYFGPGTRLTVL.

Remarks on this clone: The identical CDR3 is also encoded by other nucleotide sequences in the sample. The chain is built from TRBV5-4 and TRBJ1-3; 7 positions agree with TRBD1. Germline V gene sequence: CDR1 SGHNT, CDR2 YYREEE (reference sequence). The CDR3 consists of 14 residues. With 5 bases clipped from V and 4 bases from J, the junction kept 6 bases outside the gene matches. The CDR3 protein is CASSLQGVGNTIYF. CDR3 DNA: TGTGCCAGCAGTCTTCAGGGGGTAGGAAACACCATATATTTT.

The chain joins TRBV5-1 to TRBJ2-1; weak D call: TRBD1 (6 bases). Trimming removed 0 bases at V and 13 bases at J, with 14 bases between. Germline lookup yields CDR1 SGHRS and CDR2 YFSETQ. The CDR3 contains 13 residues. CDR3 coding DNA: TGCGCCAGCAGCTTGGGCCCCCCCGGGACACAGTTCTTC. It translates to CASSLGPPGTQFF. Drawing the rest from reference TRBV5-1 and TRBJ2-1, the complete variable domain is KAGVTQTPRYLIKTRGQQVTLSCSPISGHRSVSWYQQTPGQGLQFLFEYFSETQRNKGNFPGRFSGRQFSNSRSEMNVSTLELGDSALYLCASSLGPPGTQFFGPGTRLTVL.

The CDR3 protein is CASSPGQSYGYTF. For the CDR3, the DNA is TGTGCCAGCAGCCCTGGACAGAGCTATGGCTACACCTTC. The J gene is TRBJ1-2, the V gene TRBV7-3; D possibly corresponds to TRBD1 (6 bases). V was shortened by 5 bases and J by 4 bases, with 11 bases between the two germline ends. CDR1 SGHTA and CDR2 FQGTGA come from the germline V gene. There are 13 residues in the CDR3.

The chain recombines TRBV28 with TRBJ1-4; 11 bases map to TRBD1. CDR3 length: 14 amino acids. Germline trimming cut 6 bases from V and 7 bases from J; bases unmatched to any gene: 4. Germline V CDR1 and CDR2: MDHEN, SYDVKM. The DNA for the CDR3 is TGTGCCAGCAGCCGGACAGGGGGCGGTGAAAAACTGTTTTTT. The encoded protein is CASSRTGGGEKLFF.

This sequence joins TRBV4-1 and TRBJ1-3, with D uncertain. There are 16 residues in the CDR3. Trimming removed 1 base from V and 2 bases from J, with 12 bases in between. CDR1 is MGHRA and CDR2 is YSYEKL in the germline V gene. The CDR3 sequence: CASSQVRGGPGNTIYF. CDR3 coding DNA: TGCGCCAGCAGCCAAGTACGCGGCGGGCCTGGAAACACCATATATTTT.

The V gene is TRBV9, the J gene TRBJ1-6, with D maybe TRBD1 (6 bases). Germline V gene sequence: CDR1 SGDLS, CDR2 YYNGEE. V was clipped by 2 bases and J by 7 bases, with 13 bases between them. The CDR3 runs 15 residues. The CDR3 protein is CASSVGGRTNSPLHF. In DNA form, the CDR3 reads TGTGCCAGCAGCGTTGGGGGCAGGACCAATTCACCCCTCCACTTT.

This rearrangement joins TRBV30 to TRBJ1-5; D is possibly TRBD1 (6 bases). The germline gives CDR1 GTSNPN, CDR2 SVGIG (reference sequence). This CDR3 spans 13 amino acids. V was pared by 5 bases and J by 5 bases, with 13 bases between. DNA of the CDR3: TGTGCCTGGGATTCAGGGGTAGATCAGCCCCAGCATTTT. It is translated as CAWDSGVDQPQHF.

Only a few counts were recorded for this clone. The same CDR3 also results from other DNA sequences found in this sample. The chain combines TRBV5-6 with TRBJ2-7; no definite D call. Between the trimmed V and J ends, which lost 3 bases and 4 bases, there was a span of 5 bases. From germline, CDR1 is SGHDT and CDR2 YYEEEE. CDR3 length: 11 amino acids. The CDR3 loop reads CASSSSYEQYF. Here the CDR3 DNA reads TGTGCCAGCAGCTCCTCGTACGAGCAGTACTTC.

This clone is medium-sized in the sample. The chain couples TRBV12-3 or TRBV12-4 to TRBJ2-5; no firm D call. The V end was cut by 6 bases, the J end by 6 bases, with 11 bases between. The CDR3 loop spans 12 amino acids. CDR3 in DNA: TGTGCCAGCAGGGGCCCAAGGAAGACCCAGTACTTC. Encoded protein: CASRGPRKTQYF.